These 19 T cell receptor beta chains originate from one sample sequenced in a study of blood T cell repertoires in COVID-19. This table comes from immunoSEQ multiplex PCR, and its TCRdb copy is limited to in-frame clones, with some not included. Of 250,000 or so clones listed, about 90% are singletons. Sequencing input: PBMCs or T cells enriched from blood (not recorded which). These receptors were taken from a human donor in a cohort exposed to, infected with or recovered from COVID-19 (not recorded which). The donor label of this sample is uncertain.

This clone has more than one count but fewer than ten. The chain employs TRBV7-9 and TRBJ1-1, with TRBD1 identical over 7 bases. Unmatched junction bases numbered 12, after V lost 4 bases and J lost 10 bases. Germline V CDR1 and CDR2: SEHNR, FQNEAQ (reference sequence). CDR3 size: 14 residues. In DNA, the CDR3 is TGTGCCAGCAGCTGGGAAGGGGGCGCGGGAAGAGCTTTCTTT. Translating gives CASSWEGGAGRAFF.

This clone was seen just once. The V gene is TRBV19, the J gene TRBJ2-1, with D possibly TRBD1 on 6 matching bases. Germline V gives CDR1 LNHDA, CDR2 SQIVND (reference sequence). The V gene lost 7 bases and the J gene lost 5 bases, with 12 bases spanning the gap. The CDR3 totals 13 residues. Here the CDR3 reads CASNRDNNNEQFF. CDR3 in DNA: TGTGCCAGTAACCGGGACAACAACAATGAGCAGTTCTTC.

The chain recombines TRBV15 with TRBJ1-3; D remains ambiguous. The CDR3 is 17 amino acids. The V end lost 0 bases, the J end lost 0 bases, and 12 bases lay between the germline ends. Germline values: CDR1 LNHNV, CDR2 YYDKDF (reference sequence). The CDR3 protein is CATSRDREVLSGNTIYF. In DNA, the CDR3 is TGTGCCACCAGCAGAGATAGGGAGGTCCTCTCTGGAAACACCATATATTTT.

The table lists this clone with a few counts. The chain joins TRBV7-3 to TRBJ2-2; D not certain. Trimming shortened V by 1 base and J by 4 bases, and 7 bases separated the two germline ends. The CDR3 extends over 14 amino acids. CDR1 SGHTA and CDR2 FQGTGA come from the germline V gene. CDR3 sequence reads: CASSLSGSTGELFF. The DNA of the CDR3 is TGTGCCAGCAGCTTAAGTGGCTCCACCGGGGAGCTGTTTTTT.

The rearrangement uses TRBV15 and TRBJ2-7, with a possible D match to TRBD2 (7 bases). CDR1 and CDR2 (germline): LNHNV, YYDKDF (reference sequence). Trimming took off 3 bases at V and 3 bases at J, with 15 bases between the two ends. This CDR3 contains 15 residues. CDR3 in DNA: TGTGCCACCAGCAGCTCCCGGGGGGCGTACTACGAGCAGTACTTC. Protein: CATSSSRGAYYEQYF.

J is TRBJ2-3 and V is TRBV5-1, with D possibly TRBD2 on 5 matching bases. This CDR3 region has 15 residues. Germline V gene data show CDR1 as SGHRS and CDR2 as YFSETQ. Trimming left V 4 bases short and J 4 bases short, with 16 bases between. The CDR3: CASSLRTDFADTQYF. The CDR3 DNA is TGCGCCAGCAGCCTACGGACTGATTTCGCAGATACGCAGTATTTT.

The chain is built from TRBV15 and TRBJ2-5, with D uncertain. Trimming shortened V by 1 base and J by 7 bases, and 4 bases separated the two germline ends. The length of the CDR3 is 11 residues. The germline V gene encodes CDR1 LNHNV and CDR2 YYDKDF (reference sequence). Here the CDR3 reads CATSRAGTQYF. CDR3 DNA sequence: TGTGCCACCAGCAGAGCCGGGACCCAGTACTTC.

A remark on this clone: One end of the junction is discordant with germline, which a read error may explain. The V gene is TRBV2, the J gene TRBJ1-1; a possible D gene is TRBD1 (6 bases). The V gene's germline CDR1 is SNHLY and CDR2 FYNNEI. CDR3 length: 13 amino acids. The CDR3 is CASSLTGLGGVIF. CDR3 in DNA: TGTGCCAGCAGCCTAACAGGGCTCGGAGGAGTAATCTTT.

This chain connects TRBV19 to TRBJ1-2, with D possibly being TRBD1 (6 bases). V was shortened by 6 bases and J by 6 bases, with 14 bases between the two germline ends. Germline V lookup: CDR1 LNHDA, CDR2 SQIVND (reference sequence). CDR3 size: 13 residues. The CDR3 sequence: CASRDNRVDGYTF. CDR3 DNA: TGTGCCAGTAGGGACAACAGGGTTGATGGCTACACCTTC.

This sequence joins TRBV25-1 and TRBJ2-7; 8 bases are a match to TRBD1. This CDR3 is built from 18 residues. Germline CDR1 MGHDK, CDR2 SYGVNS. With V trimmed by 1 base and J by 2 bases, 13 bases remained unmatched. CDR3 nucleotide sequence: TGTGCCAGCAGTGAATTAGTGATAGGGGACAGGTGGACCTACGAGCAGTACTTC. This encodes CASSELVIGDRWTYEQYF.

The chain joins TRBV27 to TRBJ1-6; 8 bases line up with TRBD1. The CDR3 sequence is 16 residues long. Germline trimming cut 6 bases from V and 4 bases from J; bases unmatched to any gene: 8. CDR1 and CDR2 from the germline V gene are MNHEY and SMNVEV (reference sequence). CDR3 protein: CASRPDRALYNSPLHF. As DNA, the CDR3 is TGTGCCAGCAGACCGGACAGGGCCCTTTATAATTCACCCCTCCACTTT.

The chain couples TRBV7-2 to TRBJ1-1; D remains unclear. The CDR3 has 11 amino acids. In germline, CDR1 is SGHTA, CDR2 FQGNSA. V was cut by 8 bases and J by 1 base, with 5 bases left in between. DNA for the CDR3: TGTGCCAGCCCCTCGAACACTGAAGCTTTCTTT. It codes for CASPSNTEAFF.

The sample holds one count of this clone. The CDR3 nucleotides are TGTGCCAGCAGTTCCAGGGGGTACACTGAAGCTTTCTTT. Its translation is CASSSRGYTEAFF. The chain combines TRBV27 with TRBJ1-1; 7 nucleotides line up with TRBD1. CDR3 length: 13 residues. V shed 4 bases, J shed 3 bases, and the junction held 2 bases outside the gene matches. CDR1 is MNHEY, CDR2 SMNVEV, per germline (reference sequence).

In nucleotides, the CDR3 is TGTGCCAGTCAGGGACAGGGAAACACTGAAGCTTTCTTT. Its protein product is CASQGQGNTEAFF. The chain joins TRBV19 to TRBJ1-1, with 9 bases fitting TRBD1. This CDR3 is 13 amino acids long. The V gene end was trimmed by 8 bases and the J gene end by 2 bases; junction bases not matched to a gene: 3. From germline, CDR1 is LNHDA and CDR2 SQIVND (reference sequence).

The gene calls are TRBV12-5 and TRBJ1-2; 7 nucleotides match TRBD1. Looked up from germline, CDR1 is LGHNT and CDR2 is FRNRAP. The CDR3 length is 14 residues. V trimming: 1 base; J trimming: 9 bases; junction bases outside the gene matches: 8. CDR3: CASGLATGWRRYTF. CDR3 DNA: TGTGCTAGTGGTTTGGCGACAGGGTGGCGTCGCTACACCTTC.

This clone was observed a few times. The V gene is TRBV29-1, the J gene TRBJ2-1, with TRBD2 identical over 12 bases. Per the germline V gene, CDR1 is SQVTM and CDR2 is ANQGSEA. The CDR3 totals 17 residues. Unmatched junction bases numbered 6, after V lost 1 base and J lost 2 bases. As DNA, the CDR3 is TGCAGCGTTGAAGGACTAGCGGGGGCGAAAGCCTACAATGAGCAGTTCTTC. Its protein is CSVEGLAGAKAYNEQFF.

V is TRBV24-1 and J is TRBJ2-1; 10 bases map to TRBD1. The V gene end was trimmed by 0 bases and the J gene end by 8 bases; junction bases not matched to a gene: 6. Germline V gives CDR1 KGHDR, CDR2 SFDVKD. The CDR3 runs 16 residues. CDR3 DNA sequence: TGTGCCACCAGTGATTTGGCCGGGACAGGGGACCATGAGCAGTTCTTC. Residues: CATSDLAGTGDHEQFF.

CDR3 DNA: TGTGCCAGCAGTCCCGCCGAGGGTTCGAACACCGGGGAGCTGTTTTTT. This encodes CASSPAEGSNTGELFF. The chain carries TRBV28 and TRBJ2-2; D is possibly TRBD2 (5 bases). Germline V lookup: CDR1 MDHEN, CDR2 SYDVKM. V lost 5 bases to trimming and J lost 0 bases, with 13 bases between them. The CDR3 totals 16 residues.

The chain recombines TRBV9 with TRBJ2-7; 7 bases match TRBD1. V dropped 4 bases and J dropped 3; count of bases not matched to a gene: 7. In germline, CDR1 is SGDLS, CDR2 YYNGEE. CDR3 length: 14 amino acids. CDR3 sequence (DNA): TGTGCCAGCAGCCCGAGGACAGGTAACTACGAGCAGTACTTC. Encoded protein: CASSPRTGNYEQYF. Full variable domain (rest looked up from reference TRBV9 and TRBJ2-7): DSGVTQTPKHLITATGQRVTLRCSPRSGDLSVYWYQQSLDQGLQFLIQYYNGEERAKGNILERFSAQQFPDLHSELNLSSLELGDSALYFCASSPRTGNYEQYFGPGTRLTVT.